This T cell receptor beta chain was captured in a study of tumor-infiltrating lymphocytes in oesophageal squamous cell carcinoma. The CDR3 sequence is 17 residues long. Germline V gene data show CDR1 as SGHVT and CDR2 as SQSDAQ. MiXCR, run by TCRdb on the PCR reads, gives a single entry per CDR3 protein. The sample records about 21,000 distinct CDR3 sequences, over 40% being singletons. Sample: normal esophageal tissue next to the tumor. The sequence derives from a male donor with esophageal squamous cell carcinoma. The rearrangement links TRBV7-4 to TRBJ1-1; 11 bases line up with TRBD2. The end of the DNA aligns better with TRBJ2-7, so the J call may be wrong. The CDR3 DNA reads as TGTGCCTACGCGGGAGGGCTAGCGGGAGGCTCGGCCTACGAGCAGTACTTC. The encoded protein is CAYAGGLAGGSAYEQYF.